Given below is one TCR beta chain in context. Its antigen is undetermined. Method: immunoSEQ multiplex PCR; TCRdb's copy keeps in-frame clones and lacks some. The table has about 280,000 clones, 65% to 90% seen once. The data belong to a study of cytomegalovirus exposure and HLA in healthy donors. Study overall: The roughly 120 validation repertoires matched the approximately 670 first-cohort repertoires in platform, a later analysis reported.

CDR1 is SGHTA, CDR2 FQGNSA, per germline. V lost 2 bases to trimming and J lost 2 bases, with 15 bases between them. The CDR3 runs to 16 residues. Findings of the study overall: The study put 150 to 200 TCR beta chains on its list as cytomegalovirus-associated.

The source of this sequence is a woman under 30 in good health and CMV-seronegative. The sequenced sample was PBMCs. The chain uses TRBV7-2 and TRBJ1-2; TRBD1 is a possible D gene (5 bases). For the CDR3, the DNA is TGTGCCAGCAGCTTAAGGTCAGGGCCTGGGAACTATGGCTACACCTTC. It codes for CASSLRSGPGNYGYTF.